Listed below are T cell receptor beta chains from one sample, sequenced in a study of CD8 T cells in ankylosing spondylitis. From the 5' RACE reads, TCRdb called clonotypes with MiXCR, one entry per CDR3 protein. The repertoire includes 400,000 or so distinct CDR3 sequences, 25% to 30% of them detected once, and roughly 1% sits in the top ten. The sequenced sample consisted of blood, either unsorted or a sorted T cell fraction (not recorded which). Receptor source: a male donor with ankylosing spondylitis. The CDR3 runs from the conserved cysteine through the conserved F or W. The D gene is left open where the match is weak. Where a row states a size, it is once, few, many or the class of an expanded clone; other rows omit it.

TRBD1	NA	TRBV19	TRBJ1-6	TGTGCCAGTAGCGCGGACAGGGGGAATTCACCCCTCCACTTT	CASSADRGNSPLHF
NA	few	TRBV19	TRBJ2-1	TGTGCCAGTAGTAAAGCAGGGGTGAATGAGCAGTTCTTC	CASSKAGVNEQFF
NA	NA	TRBV20-1	TRBJ2-3	TGCAGTGCTAGCCGCGGTGGAGATACGCAGTATTTT	CSASRGGDTQYF
TRBD2	NA	TRBV27	TRBJ2-1	TGTGCCAGTAGACTAGCGGGAGTCGCTGAGCAGTTCTTC	CASRLAGVAEQFF
TRBD1	NA	TRBV10-3	TRBJ1-2	TGTGCCATCAGTGGGGAAGGGACAGGGAACCATGGCTACACCTTC	CAISGEGTGNHGYTF
TRBD2	NA	TRBV5-1	TRBJ2-1	TGCGCCAGCAGCTCTCACATAGCGGGAGGTTTCGATGAGCAGTTCTTC	CASSSHIAGGFDEQFF
TRBD1	NA	TRBV20-1	TRBJ2-3	TGCAGTGCCACCGGGACAGGGGGCAGTGCAGATACGCAGTATTTT	CSATGTGGSADTQYF
NA	few	TRBV25-1	TRBJ1-2	TGTGCCAGCAGTGAATATAGGGCAGCGTTCTATGGCTACACCTTC	CASSEYRAAFYGYTF
NA	NA	TRBV7-2	TRBJ1-5	TGTGCCAGCAGCTCGGCAGGGTATCAGCCCCAGCATTTT	CASSSAGYQPQHF
TRBD2	NA	TRBV7-2	TRBJ2-1	TGTGCCAGCAGCCCTAGGGGTACGGGACTGCGGGGGGAGCAGTTCTTC	CASSPRGTGLRGEQFF
TRBD1	few	TRBV25-1	TRBJ1-6	TGTGCCAGCACGGACAGGGAGGATTCACCCCTCCACTTT	CASTDREDSPLHF
TRBD1	NA	TRBV6-5	TRBJ1-2	TGTGCCAGCAGTTACTCCGAGGGACAGGGGTATTGGAGCTATGGCTACACCTTC	CASSYSEGQGYWSYGYTF
TRBD2	NA	TRBV5-1	TRBJ2-3	TGCGCCAGCAGCCGTCTAGCGGGAGGGGGGGGAGATACGCAGTATTTT	CASSRLAGGGGDTQYF
TRBD2	few	TRBV24-1	TRBJ2-2	TGTGCCACCAGTGATCGGACTAGCGGATTTACCACCGGGGAGCTGTTTTTT	CATSDRTSGFTTGELFF
TRBD2	once	TRBV24-1	TRBJ2-1	TGTGCCACCAGTGACCCGACTAGCGGGATCTTCAAGCAGTTCTTC	CATSDPTSGIFKQFF
NA	few	TRBV7-9	TRBJ2-7	TGTGCCAGCAGCTTAAAGTCGGGGCAGGGGATCTCCTACGAGCAGTACTTC	CASSLKSGQGISYEQYF
TRBD2	NA	TRBV20-1	TRBJ2-3	TGCAGCCGGACTAGCGGGAGTACTAGCACAGATACGCAGTATTTT	CSRTSGSTSTDTQYF
TRBD2	many	TRBV5-1	TRBJ2-1	TGCGCCAGCAGCTGGTTTATGGTGACCGGGACTAGCGGGAGAGGGCATGAGCAGTTCTTC	CASSWFMVTGTSGRGHEQFF
NA	NA	TRBV19	TRBJ1-1	TGTGCCAGTAGTATAGTTGAGGGTTTGAACACTGAAGCTTTCTTT	CASSIVEGLNTEAFF
TRBD1	few	TRBV20-1	TRBJ2-7	TGCAGTGCTAGAGTCAGGGGGCTTTTACCCTACGAGCAGTACTTC	CSARVRGLLPYEQYF
NA	few	TRBV20-1	TRBJ1-2	TGCAGTGCTAGAAGCCGGGGCCAGCAGATTAACTATGGCTACACCTTC	CSARSRGQQINYGYTF
NA	NA	TRBV29-1	TRBJ2-1	TGCAGCGTTGCCCTAGACTCCCTGAATGAGCAGTTCTTC	CSVALDSLNEQFF
NA	NA	TRBV5-1	TRBJ1-4	TGCGCCAGCAGCTTGGCGGCGGGGCAGGGTAATGAAAAACTGTTTTTT	CASSLAAGQGNEKLFF
TRBD2	few	TRBV5-1	TRBJ2-3	TGCGCCAGCAGTAACACCGGGACTAGCGGGGATACGCAGTATTTT	CASSNTGTSGDTQYF
NA	few	TRBV7-2	TRBJ1-5	TGTGCCAGCAGCTTAGTTGTAGGCCTAAATCAGCCCCAGCATTTT	CASSLVVGLNQPQHF
NA	NA	TRBV7-2	TRBJ1-4	TGTGCCAGCAGTTCCGATGGGGTGGCTAATGAAAAACTGTTTTTT	CASSSDGVANEKLFF
TRBD1	few	TRBV7-8	TRBJ1-6	TGTGCCAGCAGCTTCCGGACAGGGGATGGCTCACCCCTCCACTTT	CASSFRTGDGSPLHF
NA	few	TRBV29-1	TRBJ1-2	TGCAGCGTAGACGAGGAGGGCCTCTATGGCTACACCTTC	CSVDEEGLYGYTF
NA	NA	TRBV7-9	TRBJ2-2	TGTGCCAGCAGCTACAAGGACACGAACACCGGGGAGCTGTTTTTT	CASSYKDTNTGELFF
TRBD2	NA	TRBV5-6	TRBJ2-4	TGTGCCAGCAGCCACCGGAGACGGGAGGAACTAGCCAAAAACATTCAGTACTTC	CASSHRRREELAKNIQYF
NA	NA	TRBV12-3/TRBV12-4	TRBJ1-2	TGTGCCAGCAGTTCCTACAGGGTTGGCTACACCTTC	CASSSYRVGYTF
NA	NA	TRBV12-3/TRBV12-4	TRBJ2-1	TGTGCCAGCAGTATGGGAGGCTCCTACAATGAGCAGTTCTTC	CASSMGGSYNEQFF
TRBD1	few	TRBV20-1	TRBJ2-7	TGCAGTGCGGACCCCGGGACAGGGGGCGGCTACGAGCAGTACTTC	CSADPGTGGGYEQYF
NA	NA	TRBV27	TRBJ2-1	TGTGCCAGCATTGCCCCTCTAAAAGCAGATGAGCAGTTCTTC	CASIAPLKADEQFF
NA	few	TRBV18	TRBJ1-1	TGTGCCAGCTCACCACCGAAGGGGAACACTGAAGCTTTCTTT	CASSPPKGNTEAFF
NA	few	TRBV11-2	TRBJ2-1	TGTGCCAGCAGCCGCCAGAGTGAGCAGTTCTTC	CASSRQSEQFF
TRBD1	few	TRBV20-1	TRBJ2-2	TGCAGTGCTAGAGACGGGGACAGGAACACCGGGGAGCTGTTTTTT	CSARDGDRNTGELFF
NA	NA	TRBV18	TRBJ2-1	TGTGCCAGCTCACCTGGCCGCTCCTACAATGAGCAGTTCTTC	CASSPGRSYNEQFF
TRBD1	many	TRBV20-1	TRBJ1-4	TGCAGTGCTAGTCGGGACAGGGGTTTAAGGGGTGAAAAACTGTTTTTT	CSASRDRGLRGEKLFF
NA	few	TRBV11-2	TRBJ1-1	TGTGCCAGCAGACGTGGGCAGGACTACACTGAAGCTTTCTTT	CASRRGQDYTEAFF
NA	NA	TRBV18	TRBJ2-1	TGTGCCAGCTCACGGAGGGGAGAGGGCGCCTACAATGAGCAGTTCTTC	CASSRRGEGAYNEQFF
NA	NA	TRBV20-1	TRBJ1-2	TGCAGTGCTAGAGATGGGGCAGGGGCATCTCGTGGCTACACCTTC	CSARDGAGASRGYTF